The clone carrying this T cell receptor beta chain has only a few counts. As yet, its antigen is unknown. The CDR3 runs to 16 residues. With 4 bases clipped from V and 4 bases from J, the junction kept 11 bases outside the gene matches. The germline V gene has CDR1 SEHNR and CDR2 FQNEAQ (reference sequence). Individual cDNA molecules each received unique molecular identifiers attached to them. One entry per CDR3 protein, called by TCRdb with MiXCR from the 5' RACE reads. The sample records 85,000 to 95,000 distinct CDR3 sequences, 16% being singletons. This record belongs to a study of early T cells in non-severe SARS-CoV-2 infection. The overall study: Sequencing input comprised bulk RNA from unsorted whole blood; chain pairing was not available.

The study's findings and limits: The matching step, a VDJdb search, favored anti-spike CD8 responses and missed private and CD4 specificities.

The input for sequencing was whole blood, taken at baseline. The chain combines TRBV7-9 with TRBJ2-7, with 9 positions matching TRBD1. The receptor was isolated from an adult who was a healthcare worker with PCR-confirmed SARS-CoV-2 infection or an uninfected control (not recorded which). DNA of the CDR3: TGTGCCAGCAGCTCCGGACAGGGGTTTAACCTTTACGAGCAGTACTTC. It translates to CASSSGQGFNLYEQYF.